These 19 T cell receptor beta chains came from one sample sequenced in a study of patients and donors after allogeneic stem cell transplantation. TCRdb passed the RT-PCR reads through MiXCR, listing each CDR3 protein once. The data show approximately 200,000 distinct CDR3 sequences, less than 45% seen once. The sequencing input was blood, either unsorted or a sorted T cell fraction (not recorded which). The receptors were gathered from a human donor who was either an allogeneic HSCT recipient or a stem cell or donor lymphocyte infusion donor (not recorded which). It is not recorded whose cells these are; they may come from a transplant donor.

The V gene is TRBV7-9, the J gene TRBJ2-1, with TRBD2 identical over 9 bases. The ends lost 5 bases at V and 7 bases at J; junction bases unmatched: 9. The CDR3 sequence is 15 residues long. Per germline, CDR1 SEHNR and CDR2 FQNEAQ (reference sequence). The CDR3 reads CASSRPSGVVNEQFF. The CDR3 coding sequence is TGTGCCAGCAGCCGTCCTAGCGGGGTGGTGAATGAGCAGTTCTTC.

This clonotype was seen a handful of times. The chain is built from TRBV7-9 and TRBJ1-1; 7 bases are shared with TRBD1. After removal of 1 base from V and 1 base from J, the junction contained 15 bases not matched to a gene. Germline values: CDR1 SEHNR, CDR2 FQNEAQ (reference sequence). The CDR3 totals 19 residues. The DNA for the CDR3 is TGTGCCAGCAGCTTAGGTTACTTCGACAGGGAGGATCAGAACACTGAAGCTTTCTTT. Amino acid sequence: CASSLGYFDREDQNTEAFF.

The chain couples TRBV5-1 to TRBJ1-2; D unresolved. This CDR3 region has 13 residues. V was shortened by 2 bases and J by 1 base, with 6 bases between the two germline ends. Germline assignment: CDR1 SGHRS and CDR2 YFSETQ. The CDR3 spells CASSLNDNYGYTF. The CDR3 DNA follows: TGCGCCAGCAGCTTAAACGATAACTATGGCTACACCTTC.

There are a few counts of this clonotype. This chain links TRBV12-3 or TRBV12-4 with TRBJ1-1; D gene ambiguous. The V end lost 1 base, the J end lost 0 bases, and 6 bases lay between the germline ends. The CDR3 runs to 14 residues. CDR3 in DNA: TGTGCCAGCAGTTTAGGTGAAATGAACACTGAAGCTTTCTTT. It is translated as CASSLGEMNTEAFF.

The V and J genes are TRBV27 and TRBJ2-1, with TRBD2 matching over 8 bases. The junction had 16 bases not matched to a gene; V was cut back by 8 bases and J by 7 bases. Germline assignment: CDR1 MNHEY and CDR2 SMNVEV (reference sequence). This CDR3 spans 16 amino acids. This chain's CDR3 is CASPPLAGSPGNEQFF. The CDR3 DNA sequence: TGTGCCAGCCCCCCCTTAGCGGGATCGCCGGGAAATGAGCAGTTCTTC.

The chain recombines TRBV7-2 with TRBJ1-6; D gene unclear. This CDR3 comprises 15 residues. Trimming shortened V by 1 base and J by 9 bases, and 13 bases separated the two germline ends. The germline CDR1 and CDR2 sequences are SGHTA and FQGNSA. CDR3 in amino acids: CASSLVTLGSSPLHF. The CDR3 nucleotides are TGTGCCAGCAGCTTAGTAACATTGGGAAGTTCACCCCTCCACTTT. Drawing the rest from reference TRBV7-2 and TRBJ1-6, the complete variable domain is GAGVSQSPSNKVTEKGKDVELRCDPISGHTALYWYRQSLGQGLEFLIYFQGNSAPDKSGLPSDRFSAERTGGSVSTLTIQRTQQEDSAVYLCASSLVTLGSSPLHFGNGTRLTVT.

This clonotype occurred a few times. The V gene is TRBV5-1, the J gene TRBJ1-3; D unresolved. CDR1 and CDR2 (germline): SGHRS, YFSETQ. The ends were cut back, 4 bases at V and 0 bases at J, with 11 bases in the middle. The CDR3 is 15 amino acids. This chain's CDR3 is CASSRTASSGNTIYF. CDR3 DNA: TGCGCCAGCAGCAGGACGGCCAGCTCTGGAAACACCATATATTTT.

The genes are TRBV7-9 and TRBJ1-4; D perhaps matches TRBD1 (5 bases). V was shortened by 3 bases and J by 0 bases, with 8 bases between the two germline ends. The CDR3 spans 15 residues. Germline V lookup: CDR1 SEHNR, CDR2 FQNEAQ (reference sequence). CDR3 region: CASSLPGPTNEKLFF. CDR3 nucleotide sequence: TGTGCCAGCAGCTTGCCGGGACCAACTAATGAAAAACTGTTTTTT.

The J gene is TRBJ2-2, the V gene TRBV7-2, with 7 bases lining up with TRBD1. The trim removed 7 bases at V and 2 bases at J, leaving 7 bases unmatched. Germline V gene data show CDR1 as SGHTA and CDR2 as FQGNSA. This CDR3 has 15 residues. In DNA, the CDR3 is TGTGCCAGCACCGAAAGAGGGGGCAACACCGGGGAGCTGTTTTTT. It yields the protein CASTERGGNTGELFF.

This clonotype was seen only a few times. This rearrangement joins TRBV7-3 to TRBJ1-5, with D possibly TRBD1 on 5 matching bases. The germline CDR1 and CDR2 sequences are SGHTA and FQGTGA. V was pared by 5 bases and J by 8 bases, with 13 bases between. The CDR3 contains 13 residues. CDR3 loop: CASSLDPGEPQHF. CDR3 DNA sequence: TGTGCCAGCAGCCTAGATCCGGGGGAGCCCCAGCATTTT.

V usage is TRBV10-3 and J usage is TRBJ2-1; 8 nucleotides line up with TRBD2. Germline V gene lookup returns CDR1 ENHRY and CDR2 SYGVKD. V lost 5 bases, J lost 9 bases, and 18 bases stayed unmatched. The CDR3 runs to 17 residues. This chain's CDR3 is CAISPTPSGRMRSEQFF. Written as DNA, the CDR3 is TGTGCCATCAGTCCGACTCCCAGCGGGAGAATGCGGAGTGAGCAGTTCTTC.

This chain uses TRBV11-2 with TRBJ1-5, with 7 bases that match TRBD1. V gave up 5 bases and J gave up 1 base; unmatched junction bases: 11. The CDR3 covers 17 residues. Germline assignment: CDR1 SGHAT and CDR2 FQNNGV. The CDR3 DNA follows: TGTGCCAGCAGCCCCTCGACAGGGTGGAAGAGCAATCAGCCCCAGCATTTT. It encodes CASSPSTGWKSNQPQHF.

This clonotype was counted only a few times. The chain is built from TRBV6-1 and TRBJ1-2, with 10 bases matching TRBD1. The CDR3 sequence is 19 residues long. Unmatched junction bases numbered 14, after V lost 1 base and J lost 3 bases. From germline, CDR1 is MNHNS and CDR2 SASEGT. The DNA for the CDR3 is TGTGCCAGCAGTGAAGGTCACTCTATTGGGACAGGGGCTCACTATGGCTACACCTTC. Protein product: CASSEGHSIGTGAHYGYTF.

This clonotype was seen more than once but under ten times. The CDR3 protein is CASSQETWPAFF. The CDR3 region has the DNA TGTGCCAGCAGCCAAGAAACCTGGCCAGCTTTCTTT. The chain joins TRBV14 to TRBJ1-1; D gene ambiguous. V was trimmed by 0 bases and J by 10 bases, leaving 9 bases between them. The V gene's germline CDR1 is SGHDN and CDR2 FVKESK. CDR3 size: 12 residues.

The rearrangement links TRBV4-2 to TRBJ2-5; tentatively, D is TRBD2 (6 bases). The V and J ends lost 0 bases and 5 bases respectively, with 19 bases between them. This CDR3 has 17 amino acids. CDR1 LGHNA and CDR2 YNFKEQ come from the germline V gene. The CDR3, as DNA: TGTGCCAGCAGCCAAGAATGGGGGACCGCGGGGTTCGAGACCCAGTACTTC. It is translated as CASSQEWGTAGFETQYF.

This chain joins TRBV29-1 and TRBJ2-7; TRBD1 aligns across 9 bases. V shed 4 bases, J shed 2 bases, and the junction held 6 bases outside the gene matches. Germline CDR1 SQVTM, CDR2 ANQGSEA. The CDR3 spans 14 residues. This CDR3 is CSVAGQGVAYEQYF. The CDR3 DNA is TGCAGCGTTGCGGGACAGGGAGTCGCCTACGAGCAGTACTTC.

The chain couples TRBV18 to TRBJ1-1, with 9 bases identical to TRBD1. The germline V gene has CDR1 KGHSH and CDR2 LQKENI. There are 16 residues in the CDR3. Trimming cost V 3 bases and J 5 bases; bases outside gene matches: 10. CDR3 DNA: TGTGCCAGCTCACCGAGGGACAGGGTCAGTGGGACTGAAGCTTTCTTT. It is translated as CASSPRDRVSGTEAFF.

The V and J genes are TRBV29-1 and TRBJ2-4; a weak D match, TRBD2 (6 bases). From germline, CDR1 is SQVTM and CDR2 ANQGSEA. V lost 4 bases to trimming and J lost 7 bases, with 11 bases between them. This CDR3 contains 12 residues. CDR3 DNA: TGCAGCGTTGGCTCGGCGGGGAACATTCAGTACTTC. It codes for CSVGSAGNIQYF.

The rearrangement links TRBV20-1 to TRBJ2-1, with D unclear. Germline V gene lookup returns CDR1 DFQATT and CDR2 SNEGSKA (reference sequence). The CDR3 totals 15 residues. V was cut by 6 bases and J by 6 bases, with 21 bases left in between. Here the CDR3 reads CSARPRAEPGNEQFF. CDR3 coding DNA: TGCAGTGCCCGCCCGCGCGCCGAACCGGGCAATGAGCAGTTCTTC.